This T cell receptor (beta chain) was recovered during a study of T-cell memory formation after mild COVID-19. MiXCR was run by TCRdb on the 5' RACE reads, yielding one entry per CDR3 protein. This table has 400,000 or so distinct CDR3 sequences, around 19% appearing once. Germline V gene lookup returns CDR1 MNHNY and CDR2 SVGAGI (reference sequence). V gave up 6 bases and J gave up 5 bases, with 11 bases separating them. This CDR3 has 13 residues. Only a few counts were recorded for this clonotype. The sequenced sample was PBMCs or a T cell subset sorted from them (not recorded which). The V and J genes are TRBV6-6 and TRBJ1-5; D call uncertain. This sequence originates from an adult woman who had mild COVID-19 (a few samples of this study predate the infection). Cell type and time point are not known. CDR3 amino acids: CASSPPWDQPQHF. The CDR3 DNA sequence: TGTGCCAGCAGCCCCCCCTGGGATCAGCCCCAGCATTTT.